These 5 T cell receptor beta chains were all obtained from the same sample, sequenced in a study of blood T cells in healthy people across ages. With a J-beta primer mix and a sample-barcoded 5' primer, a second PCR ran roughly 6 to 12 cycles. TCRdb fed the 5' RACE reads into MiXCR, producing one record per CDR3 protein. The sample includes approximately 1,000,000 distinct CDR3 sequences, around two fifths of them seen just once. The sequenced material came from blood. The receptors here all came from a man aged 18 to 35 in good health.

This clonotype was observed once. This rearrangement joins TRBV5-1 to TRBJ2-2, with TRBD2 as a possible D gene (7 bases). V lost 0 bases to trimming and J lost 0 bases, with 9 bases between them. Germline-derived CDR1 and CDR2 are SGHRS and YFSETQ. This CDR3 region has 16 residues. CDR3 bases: TGCGCCAGCAGCTTGGTGCGGGGGCCGAACACCGGGGAGCTGTTTTTT. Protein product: CASSLVRGPNTGELFF.

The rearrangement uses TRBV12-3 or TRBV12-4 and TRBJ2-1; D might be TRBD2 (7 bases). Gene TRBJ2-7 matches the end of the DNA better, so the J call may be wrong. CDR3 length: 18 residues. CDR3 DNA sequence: TGTGCCAGCAGTTTGGTGGCCCGGGGGGCCTCTTCCTACAATGAGCAGTACTTC. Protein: CASSLVARGASSYNEQYF.

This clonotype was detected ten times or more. This CDR3 is CAISESGTDEQYF. CDR3 nucleotides: TGTGCCATCAGTGAGTCAGGGACCGACGAGCAGTACTTC. The V gene is TRBV10-3, the J gene TRBJ2-7; D is possibly TRBD1 or TRBD2 (5 bases each). Germline V CDR1 and CDR2: ENHRY, SYGVKD. The CDR3 totals 13 residues. V lost 0 bases, J lost 5 bases, and 8 bases lay in between.

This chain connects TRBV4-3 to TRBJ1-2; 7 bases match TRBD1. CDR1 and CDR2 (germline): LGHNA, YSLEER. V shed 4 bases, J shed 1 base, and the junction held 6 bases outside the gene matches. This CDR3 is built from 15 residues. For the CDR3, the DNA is TGCGCCAGCAGCCGACACCGGGACAGTAACTATGGCTACACCTTC. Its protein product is CASSRHRDSNYGYTF.

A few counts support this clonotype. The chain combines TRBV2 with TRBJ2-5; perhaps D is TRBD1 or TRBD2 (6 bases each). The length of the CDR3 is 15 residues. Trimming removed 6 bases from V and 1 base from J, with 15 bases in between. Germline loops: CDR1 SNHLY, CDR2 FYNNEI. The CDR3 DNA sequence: TGTGCCAGCAGACCTCCGGGGGCAACCCAAGAGACCCAGTACTTC. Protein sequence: CASRPPGATQETQYF. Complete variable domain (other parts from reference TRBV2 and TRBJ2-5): EPEVTQTPSHQVTQMGQEVILRCVPISNHLYFYWYRQILGQKVEFLVSFYNNEISEKSEIFDDQFSVERPDGSNFTLKIRSTKLEDSAMYFCASRPPGATQETQYFGPGTRLLVL.